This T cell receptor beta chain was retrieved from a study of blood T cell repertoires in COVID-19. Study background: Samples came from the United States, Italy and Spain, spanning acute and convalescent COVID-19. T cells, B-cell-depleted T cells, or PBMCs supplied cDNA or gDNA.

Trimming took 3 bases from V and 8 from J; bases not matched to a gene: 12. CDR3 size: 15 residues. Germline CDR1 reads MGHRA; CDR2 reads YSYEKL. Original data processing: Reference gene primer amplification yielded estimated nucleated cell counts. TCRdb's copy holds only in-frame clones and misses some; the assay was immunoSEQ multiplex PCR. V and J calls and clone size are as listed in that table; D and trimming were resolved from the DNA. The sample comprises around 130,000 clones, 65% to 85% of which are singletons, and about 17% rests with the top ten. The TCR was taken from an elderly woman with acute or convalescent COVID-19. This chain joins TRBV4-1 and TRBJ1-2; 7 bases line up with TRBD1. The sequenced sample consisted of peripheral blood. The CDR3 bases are TGCGCCAGCAGCCAGGCGACAGGGAAAAGAGAGGGCTACACCTTC. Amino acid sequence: CASSQATGKREGYTF.